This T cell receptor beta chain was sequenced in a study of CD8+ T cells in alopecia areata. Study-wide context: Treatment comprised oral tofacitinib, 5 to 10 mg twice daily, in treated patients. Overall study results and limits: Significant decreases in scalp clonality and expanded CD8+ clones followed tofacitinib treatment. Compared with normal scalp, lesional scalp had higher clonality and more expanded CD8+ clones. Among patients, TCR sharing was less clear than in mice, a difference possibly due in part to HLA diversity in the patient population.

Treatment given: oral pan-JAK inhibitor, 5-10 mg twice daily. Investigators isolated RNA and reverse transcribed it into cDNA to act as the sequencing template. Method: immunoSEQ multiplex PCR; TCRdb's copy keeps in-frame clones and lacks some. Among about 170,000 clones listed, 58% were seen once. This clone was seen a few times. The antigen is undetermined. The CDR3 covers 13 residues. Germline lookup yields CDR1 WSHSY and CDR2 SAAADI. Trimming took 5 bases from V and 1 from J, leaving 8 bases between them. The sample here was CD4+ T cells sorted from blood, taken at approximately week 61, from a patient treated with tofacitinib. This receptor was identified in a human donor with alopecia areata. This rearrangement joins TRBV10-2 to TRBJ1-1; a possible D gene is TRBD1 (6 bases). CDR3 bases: TGCGCCAGCAGTCTACAGGGGAACACTGAAGCTTTCTTT. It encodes CASSLQGNTEAFF.